The 11 T cell receptor beta chains below all came from one sample that was sequenced in a study of CDR3 diversity in severe acne. TCRdb ran MiXCR on the PCR reads and lists one entry per CDR3 protein. The profile shows some 90,000 distinct CDR3 sequences, approximately 52% of them singletons. The sequenced material came from blood. These receptors were obtained from a male donor in good health, serving as a control.

The genes are TRBV7-3 and TRBJ2-2, with 9 bases matching TRBD1. CDR1 and CDR2 (germline): SGHTA, FQGTGA. The V segment lost 4 bases and the J segment 6 bases; nucleotides outside the gene matches: 3. The CDR3 is made up of 14 amino acids. CDR3: CASSWTGASGELFF. For the CDR3, the DNA is TGTGCCAGCAGCTGGACAGGGGCGTCCGGGGAGCTGTTTTTT.

This sequence joins TRBV5-4 and TRBJ2-2, with TRBD2 matching 8 bases. Germline CDR1 and CDR2: SGHNT and YYREEE (reference sequence). V lost 2 bases, J lost 3 bases, and 6 bases stayed unmatched. The CDR3 is made up of 16 amino acids. CDR3 loop: CASSFSAGGHTGELFF. The CDR3 nucleotides read TGTGCCAGCAGCTTTAGCGCGGGAGGTCACACCGGGGAGCTGTTTTTT.

The V and J genes are TRBV11-2 and TRBJ2-7; 9 positions agree with TRBD1. Germline V gene sequence: CDR1 SGHAT, CDR2 FQNNGV. The ends lost 5 bases at V and 1 base at J; junction bases unmatched: 9. This CDR3 has 16 amino acids. In DNA, the CDR3 is TGTGCCAGCAGCACCTCCGGGACAGGGTTTTCCTACGAGCAGTACTTC. The encoded protein is CASSTSGTGFSYEQYF.

The chain carries TRBV29-1 and TRBJ1-1, with D hard to call. Per the germline V gene, CDR1 is SQVTM and CDR2 is ANQGSEA. Trimming took 6 bases from V and 2 from J, leaving 13 bases between them. CDR3 length: 13 amino acids. This CDR3 reads CSVEDGFNTEAFF. In nucleotides, the CDR3 is TGCAGCGTCGAGGACGGATTCAACACTGAAGCTTTCTTT.

The chain combines TRBV2 with TRBJ2-5, with 10 positions matching TRBD1. The CDR3 runs to 13 residues. The V gene end was trimmed by 6 bases and the J gene end by 5 bases; junction bases not matched to a gene: 3. CDR1 is SNHLY and CDR2 is FYNNEI in the germline V gene. CDR3 sequence reads: CASSRDRGETQYF. In DNA, the CDR3 is TGTGCCAGCAGCCGGGACAGGGGTGAGACCCAGTACTTC.

This clonotype showed up many times. The V and J genes are TRBV7-2 and TRBJ1-1, with D possibly TRBD1 on 5 matching bases. CDR1 is SGHTA, CDR2 FQGNSA, per germline. The CDR3 length is 16 residues. Trimming removed 3 bases from V and 4 bases from J, with 18 bases in between. CDR3: CASSFVRASGGTEAFF. Here the CDR3 DNA reads TGTGCCAGCAGCTTCGTACGGGCTTCCGGGGGCACTGAAGCTTTCTTT.

The chain joins TRBV20-1 to TRBJ1-3; D gene ambiguous. This CDR3 spans 13 amino acids. Trimming removed 3 bases at V and 2 bases at J, with 8 bases between. Germline CDR1 is DFQATT and CDR2 is SNEGSKA (reference sequence). CDR3 in amino acids: CSASSGAGNTIYF. The CDR3 DNA reads TGCAGTGCTAGTTCTGGGGCTGGAAACACCATATATTTT.

The rearrangement joins TRBV10-3 to TRBJ1-2, with 7 positions matching TRBD1. The CDR3 consists of 13 residues. Germline loops: CDR1 ENHRY, CDR2 SYGVKD. As DNA, the CDR3 is TGTGCTGGGCAGACAGGGCCTAACTATGGCTACACCTTC. This encodes CAGQTGPNYGYTF.

This clonotype has at least ten counts. This chain joins TRBV20-1 and TRBJ2-2, with D maybe TRBD2 (6 bases). Germline loops: CDR1 DFQATT, CDR2 SNEGSKA (reference sequence). Trimming removed 6 bases from V and 5 bases from J, with 22 bases in between. CDR3 size: 16 residues. As DNA, the CDR3 is TGCAGTGCCGCTACCCTCATGGGACTGACGACCGGGGAGCTGTTTTTT. Protein product: CSAATLMGLTTGELFF.

The rearrangement uses TRBV7-9 and TRBJ1-2, with D possibly matching TRBD1 (5 bases). CDR3 length: 15 amino acids. Trimming took 6 bases from V and 3 from J, leaving 17 bases between them. Germline CDR1 SEHNR, CDR2 FQNEAQ (reference sequence). CDR3 sequence (DNA): TGTGCCAGCAGATTCCCACAGGATTCCTACTATGGCTACACCTTC. Translating gives CASRFPQDSYYGYTF.

Only one count was recorded for this clonotype. V gene TRBV3-1 combines with J gene TRBJ2-3, with 14 bases fitting TRBD2. From germline, CDR1 is LGHDT and CDR2 YNNKEL (reference sequence). With 6 bases clipped from V and 4 bases from J, the junction kept 9 bases outside the gene matches. This CDR3 is 17 amino acids long. The CDR3 DNA sequence: TGTGCCAGCAGTCAAAGACTAGCGGGGGGGCAGCCAGATACGCAGTATTTT. Its protein is CASSQRLAGGQPDTQYF.